This T cell receptor beta chain is from a study of blood T cell repertoires in COVID-19. Overall study: Sample material is recorded as cDNA or gDNA derived from T cells, B-cell-depleted T cells, or PBMCs.

TCRdb's copy holds only in-frame clones and misses some; the assay was immunoSEQ multiplex PCR. The sample has under 300,000 clones; 86% are singletons. Trimming took 5 bases from V and 2 from J; bases not matched to a gene: 7. Germline-derived CDR1 and CDR2 are KGHDR and SFDVKD. This CDR3 comprises 15 residues. This TCR was recovered from a man between 60 and 75 years old with acute or convalescent COVID-19. The specimen was peripheral blood. V is TRBV24-1 and J is TRBJ2-5; TRBD1 matches 7 bases. CDR3 sequence reads: CATSGGRGYQETQYF. CDR3 nucleotides: TGTGCCACCAGTGGAGGCAGGGGGTATCAAGAGACCCAGTACTTC.